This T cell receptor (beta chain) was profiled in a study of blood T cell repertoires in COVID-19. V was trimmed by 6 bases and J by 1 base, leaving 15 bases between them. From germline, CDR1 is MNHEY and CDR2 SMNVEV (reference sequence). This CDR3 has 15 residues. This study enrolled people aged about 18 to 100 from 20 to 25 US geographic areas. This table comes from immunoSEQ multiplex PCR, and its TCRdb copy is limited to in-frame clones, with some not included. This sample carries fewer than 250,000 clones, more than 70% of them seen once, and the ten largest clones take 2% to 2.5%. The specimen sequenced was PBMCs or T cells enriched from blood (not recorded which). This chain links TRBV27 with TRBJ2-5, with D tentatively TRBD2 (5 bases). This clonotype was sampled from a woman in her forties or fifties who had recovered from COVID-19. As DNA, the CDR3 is TGTGCCAGCAGCAGAGCCGCCGGGGTCCAAGAGACCCAGTACTTC. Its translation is CASSRAAGVQETQYF.